A single sample is the source of the 26 T cell receptor beta chains below, sequenced in a study of T-cell reconstitution after alpha-beta-depleted transplantation in children. Molecular barcoding with unique molecular identifiers was used for the TCRbeta library. TCRdb used MiXCR to reprocess the PCR reads, holding one entry per CDR3 protein. The table lists 230,000 or so distinct CDR3 sequences, 9.7% of them singletons. The specimen comprised PBMCs from the stem cell graft donor, sampled from the stem cell graft. The receptor set was obtained from a human donor who donated a stem cell graft to a child with SCID.

This clonotype was observed many times. This chain uses TRBV5-1 with TRBJ2-1; maybe TRBD2 (6 bases). The V end was cut by 4 bases, the J end by 0 bases, with 14 bases between. From germline, CDR1 is SGHRS and CDR2 YFSETQ. This CDR3 is built from 16 residues. The CDR3, as DNA: TGCGCCAGCAGCAGCGGAGGGTACAGCTCCTACAATGAGCAGTTCTTC. This encodes CASSSGGYSSYNEQFF.

This clonotype was seen ten or more times. This sequence joins TRBV6-5 and TRBJ1-5; perhaps TRBD1 as D (5 bases). From germline, CDR1 is MNHEY and CDR2 SVGAGI. The V end was cut by 6 bases, the J end by 0 bases, with 12 bases between. This CDR3 contains 15 residues. CDR3 DNA: TGTGCCAGCAGCAGGACACTAAATAGCAATCAGCCCCAGCATTTT. Protein sequence: CASSRTLNSNQPQHF.

In its sample, this clonotype was seen a few times. This rearrangement joins TRBV7-2 to TRBJ2-2, with D unclear. This CDR3 contains 14 residues. The V gene's germline CDR1 is SGHTA and CDR2 FQGNSA. V was shortened by 6 bases and J by 2 bases, with 10 bases between the two germline ends. The CDR3 reads CASSRNANTGELFF. Written as DNA, the CDR3 is TGTGCCAGCAGTAGAAATGCTAACACCGGGGAGCTGTTTTTT.

This clonotype occurred many times. The CDR3 nucleotides are TGCAGGAAAGGGGACAGGGGGGGGTATGGTGGCTACACCTTC. Translated, it gives CRKGDRGGYGGYTF. The chain carries TRBV20-1 and TRBJ1-2, with 11 bases fitting TRBD1. The CDR3 is made up of 14 amino acids. From germline, CDR1 is DFQATT and CDR2 SNEGSKA (reference sequence).

The chain is built from TRBV29-1 and TRBJ2-7, with 7 bases lining up with TRBD2. Germline trimming cut 4 bases from V and 1 base from J; bases unmatched to any gene: 4. Per germline, CDR1 SQVTM and CDR2 ANQGSEA. The CDR3 has 13 residues. CDR3 nucleotide sequence: TGCAGCGTTGGTCCTAGCGGATCCTACGAGCAGTACTTC. It yields the protein CSVGPSGSYEQYF.

With respect to this clonotype: With a much larger clone just one base away, this may be a read error. J is TRBJ1-1 and V is TRBV9; no reliable D call. The CDR3 has 14 residues. Trimming took off 4 bases at V and 3 bases at J, with 13 bases between the two ends. Germline values: CDR1 SGDLS, CDR2 YYNGEE. This chain's CDR3 is CASSIGSRDTEAFF. For the CDR3, the DNA is TGTGCCAGCAGCATAGGGAGCCGCGACACTGAAGCTTTCTTT.

There are many counts of this clonotype. The V and J genes are TRBV7-2 and TRBJ1-4; 9 bases are shared with TRBD1. The V and J ends lost 5 bases and 8 bases, in that order; junction bases with no gene match: 12. This CDR3 region has 16 residues. Germline CDR1 SGHTA, CDR2 FQGNSA. CDR3 region: CASSLLAQGAREKLFF. In DNA, the CDR3 is TGTGCCAGCAGCCTACTAGCACAGGGGGCGCGAGAAAAACTGTTTTTT.

This clonotype was counted at least ten times. The chain joins TRBV5-1 to TRBJ2-7; TRBD2 matches 12 bases. The CDR3 contains 18 residues. V trimming: 1 base; J trimming: 2 bases; junction bases outside the gene matches: 10. The germline CDR1 and CDR2 sequences are SGHRS and YFSETQ. DNA for the CDR3: TGCGCCAGCAGCTTGTTGGCTAGCGGGGGGGCTGAAACCTACGAGCAGTACTTC. Its translation: CASSLLASGGAETYEQYF. Drawing the rest from reference TRBV5-1 and TRBJ2-7, the complete variable domain is KAGVTQTPRYLIKTRGQQVTLSCSPISGHRSVSWYQQTPGQGLQFLFEYFSETQRNKGNFPGRFSGRQFSNSRSEMNVSTLELGDSALYLCASSLLASGGAETYEQYFGPGTRLTVT.

This clonotype was recorded at least ten times. The chain carries TRBV25-1 and TRBJ2-7; D is possibly TRBD2 (5 bases). Trimming removed 0 bases at V and 7 bases at J, with 16 bases between. This CDR3 has 15 residues. Germline-derived CDR1 and CDR2 are MGHDK and SYGVNS. Here the CDR3 DNA reads TGTGCCAGCAGTGAATATGGTCGGAGGACGGGGGAGCAGTACTTC. This translates into CASSEYGRRTGEQYF.

At least ten counts were recorded for this clonotype. This chain connects TRBV7-2 to TRBJ1-4; 9 nucleotides agree with TRBD1. Trimming cost V 5 bases and J 8 bases; bases outside gene matches: 6. This CDR3 region has 14 residues. The V gene's germline CDR1 is SGHTA and CDR2 FQGNSA. The CDR3 protein is CASSRDRGEEKLFF. The CDR3 region has the DNA TGTGCCAGCAGCCGCGACAGGGGGGAAGAAAAACTGTTTTTT.

There are many counts of this clonotype. This chain joins TRBV2 and TRBJ1-2, with D maybe TRBD1 (6 bases). Trimming took 4 bases from V and 5 from J, leaving 20 bases between them. CDR3 length equals 16 residues. Germline V CDR1 and CDR2: SNHLY, FYNNEI. CDR3 loop: CASSALGGGGTYGYTF. The CDR3 region has the DNA TGTGCCAGCAGTGCCCTCGGGGGCGGCGGGACTTATGGCTACACCTTC.

This clonotype was recorded at least ten times. The rearrangement uses TRBV20-1 and TRBJ2-7; D remains ambiguous. This CDR3 is 12 amino acids long. From germline, CDR1 is DFQATT and CDR2 SNEGSKA (reference sequence). Deletions cut 0 bases from V and 4 bases from J, with 7 bases between. The CDR3 here is CSARDGVYEQYF. As DNA, the CDR3 is TGCAGTGCTAGAGATGGGGTTTACGAGCAGTACTTC.

The chain has TRBV12-3 or TRBV12-4 and TRBJ2-5; TRBD1 might be the D (5 bases). CDR3 size: 14 residues. V was shortened by 4 bases and J by 0 bases, with 9 bases between the two germline ends. The CDR3 nucleotides are TGTGCCAGCAGTTACGAGACAGACCAAGAGACCCAGTACTTC. Translated, it gives CASSYETDQETQYF.

This clonotype was detected ten times or more. The rearrangement uses TRBV20-1 and TRBJ1-1, with D possibly being TRBD1 (6 bases). The CDR3 contains 13 residues. V was clipped by 7 bases and J by 2 bases, with 14 bases between them. The germline V gene has CDR1 DFQATT and CDR2 SNEGSKA (reference sequence). The CDR3 sequence: CSVYGGLNTEAFF. As DNA, the CDR3 is TGCAGTGTGTACGGGGGCTTAAACACTGAAGCTTTCTTT.

This clonotype was seen ten or more times. This chain links TRBV5-1 with TRBJ1-2; a possible D gene is TRBD1 (6 bases). CDR1 is SGHRS and CDR2 is YFSETQ in the germline V gene. Trimming pared 9 bases from V and 4 bases from J, leaving 10 bases between. CDR3 length equals 11 residues. The CDR3 here is CATRDTYGYTF. CDR3 sequence (DNA): TGCGCCACCAGGGACACCTATGGCTACACCTTC. The whole variable domain, remainder taken from reference TRBV5-1 and TRBJ1-2, is KAGVTQTPRYLIKTRGQQVTLSCSPISGHRSVSWYQQTPGQGLQFLFEYFSETQRNKGNFPGRFSGRQFSNSRSEMNVSTLELGDSALYLCATRDTYGYTFGSGTRLTVV.

This clonotype came up many times. The J gene is TRBJ2-1, the V gene TRBV20-1; 12 bases fit TRBD2. Trimming removed 0 bases from V and 4 bases from J; junction bases left unmatched: 4. The germline CDR1 and CDR2 sequences are DFQATT and SNEGSKA (reference sequence). This CDR3 region has 16 residues. The CDR3 region is CSARDATSGGYNEQFF. CDR3 DNA: TGCAGTGCTAGAGATGCGACTAGCGGGGGTTACAATGAGCAGTTCTTC.

This clonotype was seen ten or more times. The chain links TRBV7-9 to TRBJ1-1; TRBD1 matches 7 bases. Germline CDR1 is SEHNR and CDR2 is FQNEAQ (reference sequence). V lost 5 bases, J lost 7 bases, and 7 bases stayed unmatched. The CDR3 is made up of 13 amino acids. DNA of the CDR3: TGTGCCAGCAGCCAGGGGGTAGCAGTTGAAGCTTTCTTT. Protein product: CASSQGVAVEAFF.

This clonotype has a count of ten or more. This sequence joins TRBV20-1 and TRBJ2-5; D perhaps matches TRBD2 (6 bases). The germline CDR1 and CDR2 sequences are DFQATT and SNEGSKA (reference sequence). The V gene lost 5 bases and the J gene lost 3 bases, with 13 bases spanning the gap. The CDR3 is 13 amino acids. CDR3 bases: TGCAGTGCTCGGACTATCGGGAAAGAGACCCAGTACTTC. Its protein is CSARTIGKETQYF.

Ten or more counts support this clonotype. CDR3 DNA: TGTGCCAGCAGCTTAGATAACGGGTACTCCTACGAGCAGTACTTC. Amino acids: CASSLDNGYSYEQYF. The gene calls are TRBV7-8 and TRBJ2-7, with D uncertain. CDR1 SGHVS and CDR2 FQNEAQ come from the germline V gene. V was clipped by 1 base and J by 0 bases, with 10 bases between them. This CDR3 contains 15 residues.

This clonotype has ten or more counts. The V call is TRBV29-1, the J call TRBJ2-7; 7 bases line up with TRBD1. Trimming took 7 bases from V and 2 from J; bases not matched to a gene: 11. Germline loops: CDR1 SQVTM, CDR2 ANQGSEA. CDR3 length equals 14 residues. CDR3 DNA: TGCAGCGCCCAAAGGGGGACAGTGCCCTACGAGCAGTACTTC. It encodes CSAQRGTVPYEQYF.

This clonotype was recorded at least ten times. CDR3 sequence (DNA): TGTGCCAGCAGCTTTCTAAGGAGCGGGGAGACCCAGTACTTC. Amino acids: CASSFLRSGETQYF. The chain combines TRBV7-9 with TRBJ2-5, with D possibly TRBD2 on 6 matching bases. The V end lost 3 bases, the J end lost 5 bases, and 13 bases lay between the germline ends. Looked up from germline, CDR1 is SEHNR and CDR2 is FQNEAQ (reference sequence). The length of the CDR3 is 14 residues.

The sample holds many counts of this clonotype. This chain uses TRBV20-1 with TRBJ2-7; D is uncertain. The CDR3 loop spans 11 amino acids. CDR1 is DFQATT, CDR2 SNEGSKA, per germline (reference sequence). The V and J ends lost 3 bases and 3 bases respectively, with 6 bases between them. The CDR3 spells CSASNGYEQYF. In nucleotides, the CDR3 is TGCAGTGCTAGTAACGGCTACGAGCAGTACTTC.

This clonotype was recorded at least ten times. The chain carries TRBV20-1 and TRBJ1-1; 7 nucleotides agree with TRBD1. The CDR3 is 13 amino acids. CDR1 is DFQATT, CDR2 SNEGSKA, per germline (reference sequence). Losses at the gene ends were 4 bases for V and 6 bases for J; bases not matched to a gene: 8. CDR3 residues: CSANEGARAEAFF. CDR3 sequence (DNA): TGCAGTGCTAATGAGGGGGCAAGGGCTGAAGCTTTCTTT.

This clonotype has a count of ten or more. V and J are TRBV7-8 and TRBJ1-1; TRBD1 might be the D (6 bases). The CDR3 sequence is 15 residues long. The V end lost 5 bases, the J end lost 10 bases, and 23 bases lay between the germline ends. CDR1 is SGHVS, CDR2 FQNEAQ, per germline. In nucleotides, the CDR3 is TGTGCCAGCAGCCCCATACAGGGTCCGGCTGGGGGAGCTTTCTTT. This gives the protein CASSPIQGPAGGAFF.

This clonotype was counted ten times or more. The CDR3 DNA reads TGTGCCACCAATCGGGGCAGGGGGCTGGACACTGAAGCTTTCTTT. It is translated as CATNRGRGLDTEAFF. The gene calls are TRBV15 and TRBJ1-1, with 8 positions matching TRBD1. Trimming took 7 bases from V and 3 from J; bases not matched to a gene: 10. CDR1 is LNHNV, CDR2 YYDKDF, per germline (reference sequence). This CDR3 has 15 amino acids.

This clonotype was observed many times. This chain links TRBV7-9 with TRBJ2-3, with D maybe TRBD1 (6 bases). This CDR3 has 14 residues. Germline V gene data show CDR1 as SEHNR and CDR2 as FQNEAQ (reference sequence). V lost 8 bases to trimming and J lost 0 bases, with 12 bases between them. This CDR3 reads CASLRGQSTDTQYF. CDR3 nucleotide sequence: TGTGCCAGCCTACGAGGACAGAGCACAGATACGCAGTATTTT.